The 27 T cell receptor beta chains listed next were all sequenced from one sample in a study of post-analysis software for immune sequencing data. Whole-study findings and limits: In patients, about five TRBV segments were more frequent than in controls, with TRBV5-6, TRBV5-1 and TRBV20-1 among them.

For these TCRs, the target antigens are not known. Unique molecular identifiers had been added to the TCR beta cDNA libraries. MiXCR was run by TCRdb on the PCR reads, yielding one entry per CDR3 protein. The sample contains 820,000 or so distinct CDR3 sequences, under 70% of which appear only once. Sequenced sample: blood. The receptors were gathered from a girl aged 10-17 years with multiple sclerosis.

The gene calls are TRBV5-4 and TRBJ1-1; D not resolved. V dropped 0 bases and J dropped 8 bases, with 11 bases sitting between them. The CDR3 sequence is 13 residues long. In germline, CDR1 is SGHNT, CDR2 YYREEE (reference sequence). DNA of the CDR3: TGTGCCAGCAGCTTGGTGGCGGCCAACGAAGCTTTCTTT. Protein sequence: CASSLVAANEAFF.

The table lists this clonotype with a few counts. The V gene is TRBV5-1, the J gene TRBJ2-1, with D hard to call. The CDR3 extends over 14 amino acids. CDR1 and CDR2 from the germline V gene are SGHRS and YFSETQ. V dropped 3 bases and J dropped 1 base, with 8 bases sitting between them. In DNA form, the CDR3 reads TGCGCCAGCAGCTGGTCTCCGTCCTACAATGAGCAGTTCTTC. This encodes CASSWSPSYNEQFF.

This clonotype was observed once. The gene calls are TRBV20-1 and TRBJ2-3, with D unclear. Germline-derived CDR1 and CDR2 are DFQATT and SNEGSKA (reference sequence). The ends were cut back, 3 bases at V and 5 bases at J, with 9 bases in the middle. The CDR3 consists of 12 residues. CDR3 amino acids: CSARSPGDTQYF. The CDR3 nucleotides read TGCAGTGCTAGGTCCCCGGGAGATACGCAGTATTTT.

The chain is built from TRBV7-3 and TRBJ2-1; TRBD1 matches 7 bases. The CDR3 has 14 residues. Germline V gives CDR1 SGHTA, CDR2 FQGTGA. The V and J ends lost 3 bases and 13 bases, in that order; junction bases with no gene match: 12. The CDR3: CASSLDGQAADQFF. In DNA, the CDR3 is TGTGCCAGCAGCTTGGACGGACAGGCGGCTGATCAGTTCTTC.

The chain links TRBV6-1 to TRBJ1-1; perhaps TRBD1 as D (5 bases). The CDR3 contains 14 residues. V lost 0 bases, J lost 1 base, and 6 bases lay in between. The germline V gene has CDR1 MNHNS and CDR2 SASEGT. The CDR3 spells CASSEAGQNTEAFF. DNA of the CDR3: TGTGCCAGCAGTGAAGCGGGGCAGAACACTGAAGCTTTCTTT.

The chain couples TRBV7-2 to TRBJ2-1, with 11 bases lining up with TRBD2. The CDR3 sequence is 16 residues long. Trimming at V came to 5 bases and at J to 8 bases, leaving 11 bases not matched to a gene. The V gene's germline CDR1 is SGHTA and CDR2 FQGNSA. CDR3 bases: TGTGCCAGCAGCAAATCTAGCGGGGGGACCACCGATGAGCAGTTCTTC. It encodes CASSKSSGGTTDEQFF.

The V call is TRBV11-2, the J call TRBJ2-1; 7 positions agree with TRBD2. J lost 0 bases, V lost 5 bases, and 7 bases had no gene match. The CDR3 contains 16 residues. Per the germline V gene, CDR1 is SGHAT and CDR2 is FQNNGV. This chain's CDR3 is CASSPGLGSSYNEQFF. In nucleotides, the CDR3 is TGTGCCAGCAGCCCAGGACTAGGGAGCTCCTACAATGAGCAGTTCTTC.

This clonotype was counted between two and nine times. V is TRBV23-1 and J is TRBJ2-7; D is unclear. TRBV23-1 qualifies as an ORF whose function is uncertain. CDR3 length: 16 amino acids. Trimming removed 0 bases at V and 0 bases at J, with 12 bases between. In nucleotides, the CDR3 is TGCGCCAGCAGTCAATCGAAGTGTACGAGCTCCTACGAGCAGTACTTC. Its translation: CASSQSKCTSSYEQYF.

The chain carries TRBV12-3 or TRBV12-4 and TRBJ2-7; 9 nucleotides line up with TRBD2. With the DNA end fitting TRBJ2-5 better, the J assignment may be wrong. This CDR3 has 16 residues. This CDR3 is CASSLGGRAAGETQYF. The CDR3 nucleotides read TGTGCCAGCAGTTTGGGCGGGAGGGCCGCGGGAGAGACCCAGTACTTC.

V gene TRBV12-3 or TRBV12-4 combines with J gene TRBJ2-7; 7 bases are shared with TRBD2. The V segment lost 7 bases and the J segment 2 bases; nucleotides outside the gene matches: 8. The CDR3 consists of 14 residues. The CDR3 nucleotides read TGTGCCAGCACCTTGGGAGGGGCTACCTACGAGCAGTACTTC. This gives the protein CASTLGGATYEQYF.

In this sample, this clonotype turned up once. J is TRBJ2-7 and V is TRBV29-1; 8 nucleotides line up with TRBD2. CDR1 and CDR2 from the germline V gene are SQVTM and ANQGSEA. Trimming at V came to 4 bases and at J to 2 bases, leaving 4 bases not matched to a gene. CDR3 length equals 13 residues. The DNA for the CDR3 is TGCAGCGTTGTGGGGACTAGGGCCTACGAGCAGTACTTC. Its protein product is CSVVGTRAYEQYF.

The V gene is TRBV25-1, the J gene TRBJ2-5; maybe TRBD2 (5 bases). V was trimmed by 8 bases and J by 5 bases, leaving 15 bases between them. CDR3 length: 13 residues. Looked up from germline, CDR1 is MGHDK and CDR2 is SYGVNS. The DNA for the CDR3 is TGTGCCAGCCGGTCTCTAGCCTGGGAGACCCAGTACTTC. Its translation is CASRSLAWETQYF.

This chain connects TRBV5-1 to TRBJ2-7, with TRBD1 matching over 7 bases. CDR3 length: 15 residues. CDR1 is SGHRS and CDR2 is YFSETQ in the germline V gene. Trimming at V came to 0 bases and at J to 5 bases, leaving 8 bases not matched to a gene. CDR3: CASSLAQGVLDEQYF. The CDR3 nucleotides read TGCGCCAGCAGCTTGGCGCAGGGGGTTCTCGACGAGCAGTACTTC. Combining the CDR3 with reference TRBV5-1 and TRBJ2-7 gives the whole variable domain KAGVTQTPRYLIKTRGQQVTLSCSPISGHRSVSWYQQTPGQGLQFLFEYFSETQRNKGNFPGRFSGRQFSNSRSEMNVSTLELGDSALYLCASSLAQGVLDEQYFGPGTRLTVT.

This rearrangement joins TRBV20-1 to TRBJ2-7; D unclear. The V end lost 3 bases, the J end lost 0 bases, and 18 bases lay between the germline ends. Germline assignment: CDR1 DFQATT and CDR2 SNEGSKA (reference sequence). The CDR3 sequence is 16 residues long. The CDR3 DNA sequence: TGCAGTGCTAGCGAAGCCTTTCCTACCCTCTCCTACGAGCAGTACTTC. It is translated as CSASEAFPTLSYEQYF.

This clonotype was observed a handful of times. The rearrangement links TRBV2 to TRBJ2-7, with 9 bases lining up with TRBD1. The CDR3 is 15 amino acids. Looked up from germline, CDR1 is SNHLY and CDR2 is FYNNEI. V lost 3 bases and J lost 7; bases outside the gene matches: 10. CDR3 in amino acids: CASSEVGTGIQEQYF. CDR3 DNA: TGTGCCAGCAGTGAGGTCGGGACAGGGATTCAAGAGCAGTACTTC.

V and J are TRBV5-1 and TRBJ2-3, with D tentatively TRBD1 (7 bases). This CDR3 spans 16 amino acids. From germline, CDR1 is SGHRS and CDR2 YFSETQ. Trimming cost V 0 bases and J 3 bases, with 14 bases left between them. The CDR3 is CASSLGAGGKTDTQYF. CDR3 in DNA: TGCGCCAGCAGCTTGGGCGCAGGGGGGAAAACAGATACGCAGTATTTT.

DNA for the CDR3: TGTGCCAGCAGTTATCGGGTGGGCGGGACAGCACAAGAGACCCAGTACTTC. It translates to CASSYRVGGTAQETQYF. This chain connects TRBV6-6 to TRBJ2-5, with D maybe TRBD1 (7 bases). The CDR3 runs to 17 residues. CDR1 and CDR2 from the germline V gene are MNHNY and SVGAGI (reference sequence). The V and J ends lost 3 bases and 2 bases respectively, with 19 bases between them.

This clonotype was picked up one time. A junction end diverges from the germline sequence, so it may reflect a read error. V is TRBV12-3 or TRBV12-4 and J is TRBJ2-3; D is perhaps TRBD1 or TRBD2 (5 bases each). The CDR3 runs 14 residues. The CDR3 DNA sequence: TGTGCCAGCAGGTGGGACGGGGCTACAGATATGCAGTATTTT. Encoded protein: CASRWDGATDMQYF.

This chain joins TRBV29-1 and TRBJ2-7; D not certain. Germline loops: CDR1 SQVTM, CDR2 ANQGSEA. The CDR3 length is 12 residues. The V end lost 5 bases, the J end lost 6 bases, and 14 bases lay between the germline ends. This chain's CDR3 is CSVSSQVAEQYF. CDR3 nucleotides: TGCAGCGTTTCTAGTCAGGTTGCCGAGCAGTACTTC.

The CDR3 bases are TGTGCCAGCAGGGCACAGGGGGCGTATGGCTACACCTTC. Its translation is CASRAQGAYGYTF. The V gene is TRBV28, the J gene TRBJ1-2, with 9 bases identical to TRBD1. Germline V gene sequence: CDR1 MDHEN, CDR2 SYDVKM. The J segment lost 5 bases and the V segment lost 6 bases, leaving 4 bases of the junction unmatched. This CDR3 is 13 amino acids long.

V and J are TRBV5-1 and TRBJ2-3; D is possibly TRBD2 (6 bases). CDR3 length: 17 amino acids. Per germline, CDR1 SGHRS and CDR2 YFSETQ. Trimming left V 4 bases short and J 0 bases short, with 18 bases between. CDR3 amino acids: CASSPTLAEGSTDTQYF. CDR3 bases: TGCGCCAGCAGCCCAACCTTAGCGGAGGGCAGCACAGATACGCAGTATTTT.

The genes are TRBV9 and TRBJ2-5; D not certain. The J call may be in error: the DNA end matches TRBJ2-7 better. The CDR3 is 16 amino acids. Germline V gene data show CDR1 as SGDLS and CDR2 as YYNGEE. The CDR3 loop is CASSVGTSIQSYEQYF. CDR3 nucleotides: TGTGCCAGCAGCGTAGGGACCTCAATTCAGAGTTACGAGCAGTACTTC.

The J gene is TRBJ2-4, the V gene TRBV3-1, with 8 bases lining up with TRBD1. The CDR3 length is 14 residues. V trimming: 4 bases; J trimming: 8 bases; junction bases outside the gene matches: 7. CDR1 is LGHDT, CDR2 YNNKEL, per germline (reference sequence). The CDR3 loop is CASSPRTGFDIQYF. CDR3 nucleotide sequence: TGTGCCAGCAGCCCAAGGACAGGGTTTGACATTCAGTACTTC.

V gene TRBV7-2 combines with J gene TRBJ2-3; unclear D gene. Deletions cut 4 bases from V and 0 bases from J, with 20 bases between. The CDR3 runs 18 residues. Per the germline V gene, CDR1 is SGHTA and CDR2 is FQGNSA. CDR3 DNA sequence: TGTGCCAGCAGCTCCCCGGATGGCAGCCCCATTAGCACAGATACGCAGTATTTT. The encoded protein is CASSSPDGSPISTDTQYF.

The chain is built from TRBV9 and TRBJ1-2, with 9 bases that match TRBD1. The V gene's germline CDR1 is SGDLS and CDR2 YYNGEE. The CDR3 is 15 amino acids. Unmatched junction bases numbered 5, after V lost 3 bases and J lost 2 bases. CDR3 region: CASSAPGQGNYGYTF. Written as DNA, the CDR3 is TGTGCCAGCAGCGCACCGGGACAGGGAAACTATGGCTACACCTTC.

The chain combines TRBV6-5 with TRBJ1-1, with D unresolved. Germline-derived CDR1 and CDR2 are MNHEY and SVGAGI. The CDR3 spans 13 residues. V lost 0 bases, J lost 5 bases, and 7 bases lay in between. The CDR3 spells CASSYSAVTEAFF. In DNA form, the CDR3 reads TGTGCCAGCAGTTACTCGGCGGTGACTGAAGCTTTCTTT.

This clonotype was counted a few times. The chain employs TRBV28 and TRBJ2-7; 7 bases align to TRBD1. After removal of 4 bases from V and 3 bases from J, the junction contained 9 bases not matched to a gene. Germline V gives CDR1 MDHEN, CDR2 SYDVKM. The CDR3 is 15 amino acids. CDR3 region: CASSSAPRQGYEQYF. Written as DNA, the CDR3 is TGTGCCAGCAGTTCGGCACCTCGACAGGGCTACGAGCAGTACTTC.